This entry features one T cell receptor (beta chain) sequence. Antigen: not known. The junction departs from germline at one end; a sequencing error may be responsible. Pools of viral peptides were used by the ViraFEST assay to expand antigen-specific CD4+ T cells ahead of sequencing. Cells that had been cultured for 10 days were the source of isolated CD4+ T cells. Convalescent patients had PCR-confirmed SARS-CoV-2 infection between March and December 2020. It was with roughly 11 IU/ml IL-2 and about 10 ug/ml peptides that some 1.8 million PBMC per well were cultured. Days 3 and 7 saw half the medium replaced with IL-2 medium. This CDR3 region has 16 residues. CDR1 is SGHDT and CDR2 is YYEEEE in the germline V gene. These data originate in a study of vaccination effects on CD4 cells after COVID-19. Only in-frame clones appear in the TCRdb table, and some are missing; sequencing was by immunoSEQ multiplex PCR. In the table there are roughly 35,000 clones, around 69% of which are singletons.

Sample: CD4+ T cells from PBMCs cultured with HCoV-NL63 spike peptides, taken before COVID-19 vaccination. This TCR came from a human donor who had a prior SARS-CoV-2 infection. The chain recombines TRBV5-6 with TRBJ2-2; D may correspond to TRBD1 or TRBD2 (5 bases each). This chain's CDR3 is CASTLYPRGVTGELFF. The CDR3 DNA sequence: TGTGCCAGCACCTTGTACCCAAGGGGAGTCACCGGGGAGCTGTTTTTT.